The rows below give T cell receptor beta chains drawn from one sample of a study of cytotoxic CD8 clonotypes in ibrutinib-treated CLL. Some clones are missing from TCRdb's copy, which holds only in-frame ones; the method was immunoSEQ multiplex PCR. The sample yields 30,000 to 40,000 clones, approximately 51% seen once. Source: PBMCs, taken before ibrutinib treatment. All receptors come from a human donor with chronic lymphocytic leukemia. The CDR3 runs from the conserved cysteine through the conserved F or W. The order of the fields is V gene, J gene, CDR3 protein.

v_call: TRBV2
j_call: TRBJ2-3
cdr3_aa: CASSIDRTQYF

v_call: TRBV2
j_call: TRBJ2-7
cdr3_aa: CAISYEQYF

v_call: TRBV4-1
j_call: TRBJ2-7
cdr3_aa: CASSQAPGTAAYEQYF

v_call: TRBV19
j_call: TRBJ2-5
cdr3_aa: CASSRGETQYF

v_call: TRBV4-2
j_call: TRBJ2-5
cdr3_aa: CASSQVVVGETQYF

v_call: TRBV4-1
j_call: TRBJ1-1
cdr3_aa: CASSQDLGPEAFF

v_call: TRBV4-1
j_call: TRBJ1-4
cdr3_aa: CASSQALRGGGKREKLFF

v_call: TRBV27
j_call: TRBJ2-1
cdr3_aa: CASSLPPRYTTEQFF

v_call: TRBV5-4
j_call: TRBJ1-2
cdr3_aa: CASSRDIESYGYTF

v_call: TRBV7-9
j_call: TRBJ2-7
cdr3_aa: CASSFSQQSGGYEQYF

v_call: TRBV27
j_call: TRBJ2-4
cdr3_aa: CASSPPSTGPAAKNIQYF

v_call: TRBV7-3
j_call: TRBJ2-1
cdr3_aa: CASSDRIHEQFF

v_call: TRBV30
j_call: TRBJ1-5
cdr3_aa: CAWSAGDSNQPQHF

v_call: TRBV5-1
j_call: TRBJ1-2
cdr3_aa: CASSLDSMNYGYTF

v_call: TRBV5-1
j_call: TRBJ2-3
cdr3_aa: CASQRVTSGGATDTQYF

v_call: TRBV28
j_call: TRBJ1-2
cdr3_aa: CASSLPRDKYGYTF

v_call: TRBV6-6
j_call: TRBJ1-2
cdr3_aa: CASSYIGENYGYTF

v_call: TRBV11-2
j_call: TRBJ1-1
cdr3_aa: CASSLAQRNTEAFF

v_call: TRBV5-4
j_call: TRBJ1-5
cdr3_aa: CASSLGDTLPQHF

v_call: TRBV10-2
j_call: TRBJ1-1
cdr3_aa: CASRIGQPNTEAFF

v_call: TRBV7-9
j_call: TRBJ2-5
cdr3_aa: CASSLEAGKKETQYF

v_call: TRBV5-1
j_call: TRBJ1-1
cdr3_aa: CASSWTGGGSMNTEAFF

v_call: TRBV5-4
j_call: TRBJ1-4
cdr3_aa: CASSLRGGRAVEKLFF

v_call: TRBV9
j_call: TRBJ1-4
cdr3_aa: CASSPYRANEKLFF

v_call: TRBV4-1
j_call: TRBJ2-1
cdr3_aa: CASSQETGTSGLTEQFF

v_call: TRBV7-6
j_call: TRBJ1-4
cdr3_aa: CASSPRDRGTEKLFF

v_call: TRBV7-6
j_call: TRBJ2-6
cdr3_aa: CASSVRVGGANVLTF

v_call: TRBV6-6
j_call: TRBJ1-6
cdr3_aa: CASSTSTGHGNSPLHF

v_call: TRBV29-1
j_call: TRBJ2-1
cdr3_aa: CSAQGLHEQFF

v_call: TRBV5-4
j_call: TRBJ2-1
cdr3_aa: CASSPAGTVFNEQFF

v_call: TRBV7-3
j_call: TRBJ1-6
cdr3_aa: CASSFRGLYNSPLHF

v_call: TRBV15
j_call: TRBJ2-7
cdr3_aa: CATSSARTGTRGEQYF

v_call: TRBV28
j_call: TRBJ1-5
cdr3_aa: CASSFNGQPQHF

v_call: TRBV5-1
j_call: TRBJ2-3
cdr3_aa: CASSLAGRTDTQYF

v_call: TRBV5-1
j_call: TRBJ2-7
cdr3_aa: CASSLLPWTAYEQYF

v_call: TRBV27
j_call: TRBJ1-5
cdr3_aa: CASSLLGGQGLNQPQHF

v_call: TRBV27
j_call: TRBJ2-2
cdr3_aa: CASSLWGRTGVGTGELFF

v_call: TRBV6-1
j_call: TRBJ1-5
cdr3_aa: CASSGGGAIDSNQPQHF

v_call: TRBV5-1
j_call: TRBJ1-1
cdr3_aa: CASSSQVGNTEAFF

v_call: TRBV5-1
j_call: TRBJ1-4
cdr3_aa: CASSPTGTAEKLFF

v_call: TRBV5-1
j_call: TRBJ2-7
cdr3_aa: CASSPRRDNSYEQYF

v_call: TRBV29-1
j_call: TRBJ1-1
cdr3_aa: CSGTGQGAGNTEAFF

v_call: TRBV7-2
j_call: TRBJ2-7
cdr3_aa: CASSPVGGSYEQYF

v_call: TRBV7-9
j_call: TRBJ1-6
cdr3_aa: CASSSLSNSPLHF

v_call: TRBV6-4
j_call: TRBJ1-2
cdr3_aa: CASSVQGGGGYTF

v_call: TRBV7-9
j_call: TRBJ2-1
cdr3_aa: CASVGERAYNEQFF

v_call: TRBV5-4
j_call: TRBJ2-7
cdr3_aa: CASSLGPTYEQYF

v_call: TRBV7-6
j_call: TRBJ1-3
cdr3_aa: CASSYDGNTIYF

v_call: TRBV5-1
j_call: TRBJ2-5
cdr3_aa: CASSLRPQETQYF

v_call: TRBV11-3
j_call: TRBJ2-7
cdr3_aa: CASSLGTGAREQYF

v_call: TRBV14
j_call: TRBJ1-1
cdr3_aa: CASSPSTGNTEAFF

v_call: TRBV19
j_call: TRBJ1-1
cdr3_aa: CASSSGRRGFGNTEAFF

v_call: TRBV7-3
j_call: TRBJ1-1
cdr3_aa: CASSLHQGNTEAFF

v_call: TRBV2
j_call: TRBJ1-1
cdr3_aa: CASSFEGDTEAFF

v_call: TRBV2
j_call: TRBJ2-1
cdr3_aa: CASSSGGLYNEQFF

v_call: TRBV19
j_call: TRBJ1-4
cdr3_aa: CASSMMRTGGGEKLFF

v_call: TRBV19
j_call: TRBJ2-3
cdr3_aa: CASSRTSGGADTQYF

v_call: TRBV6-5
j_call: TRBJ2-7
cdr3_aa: CASRTGVKEQYF

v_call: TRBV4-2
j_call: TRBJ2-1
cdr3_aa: CASSQDHPRGIHYNEQFF